This passage covers 16 T cell receptor beta chains from one sample sequenced in a study of immune evolution from preneoplasia to lung adenocarcinoma. The data were produced by immunoSEQ multiplex PCR, yet TCRdb's version contains in-frame clones alone and is incomplete. The profile shows 9,000 to 13,000 clones, about 84% of them singletons. Specimen: FFPE minimally invasive lung adenocarcinoma tissue. These receptors all stem from a person between 65 and 79 years old with lung adenocarcinoma.

About this clone: One end of the junction fails to match germline, which may point to a read error. The chain combines TRBV7-7 with TRBJ2-3, with 9 bases that match TRBD1. Germline V gives CDR1 SSHAT, CDR2 FNYEAQ (reference sequence). This CDR3 has 15 amino acids. CDR3 loop: CASSSGQGRTDTQYF. The CDR3 DNA follows: TGTGCTAGCAGCTCGGGACAGGGACGCACAGATACGCAGTATTTT.

The V gene is TRBV28, the J gene TRBJ1-1; D gene unclear. The germline gives CDR1 MDHEN, CDR2 SYDVKM. CDR3 length: 11 residues. Trimming took off 7 bases at V and 10 bases at J, with 13 bases between the two ends. CDR3 protein: CASTVYPIAFF. The CDR3 bases are TGTGCCAGCACTGTGTACCCTATAGCTTTCTTT.

This clone was found a few times. The chain joins TRBV7-6 to TRBJ2-6; 7 bases map to TRBD1. The CDR3 contains 18 residues. After removal of 0 bases from V and 0 bases from J, the junction contained 5 bases not matched to a gene. Germline CDR1 and CDR2: SGHVS and FNYEAQ. The CDR3 is CASSLATGVGSGANVLTF. For the CDR3, the DNA is TGTGCCAGCAGCTTAGCAACAGGGGTCGGCTCTGGGGCCAACGTCCTGACTTTC.

The chain employs TRBV4-2 and TRBJ2-7; D is tentatively TRBD1 or TRBD2 (5 bases each). The V end was cut by 1 base, the J end by 6 bases, with 10 bases between. Germline assignment: CDR1 LGHNA and CDR2 YNFKEQ. The CDR3 is 13 residues long. The CDR3, as DNA: TGTGCCAGCAGCCAAGCTGAGGGGACCGAGCAGTACTTC. The encoded protein is CASSQAEGTEQYF.

J is TRBJ2-7 and V is TRBV5-1, with TRBD2 matching over 8 bases. This CDR3 contains 15 residues. Germline assignment: CDR1 SGHRS and CDR2 YFSETQ. V shed 6 bases and J 0 bases; nucleotides not matched to a gene: 8. This CDR3 is CASTRAGGPSYEQYF. DNA for the CDR3: TGCGCCAGCACCCGGGCGGGGGGACCCTCCTACGAGCAGTACTTC.

This clone was seen a few times. V is TRBV19 and J is TRBJ2-2; D may be TRBD1 (6 bases). Germline CDR1 reads LNHDA; CDR2 reads SQIVND (reference sequence). V gave up 5 bases and J gave up 8 bases, with 12 bases separating them. CDR3 size: 13 residues. The CDR3 here is CASSLQGMGELFF. CDR3 DNA sequence: TGTGCCAGTAGTCTCCAGGGGATGGGGGAGCTGTTTTTT.

The chain uses TRBV10-3 and TRBJ1-1, with a tentative D call TRBD1 (6 bases). This CDR3 contains 15 residues. Germline assignment: CDR1 ENHRY and CDR2 SYGVKD. Trimming left V 6 bases short and J 1 base short, with 15 bases between. The CDR3 loop reads CAIRDLDSSNTEAFF. The DNA of the CDR3 is TGTGCCATCAGGGATTTGGACAGCTCGAACACTGAAGCTTTCTTT.

The chain joins TRBV10-2 to TRBJ1-3; no reliable D call. The CDR3 is made up of 15 amino acids. V gave up 6 bases and J gave up 0 bases, with 12 bases separating them. Germline-derived CDR1 and CDR2 are WSHSY and SAAADI. CDR3 residues: CASRGRGISGNTIYF. The CDR3 nucleotides read TGCGCCAGCAGGGGTCGGGGAATCTCTGGAAACACCATATATTTT.

This clone is a singleton in its sample. The chain joins TRBV28 to TRBJ2-7; D remains ambiguous. Trimming left V 10 bases short and J 3 bases short, with 16 bases between. CDR3 size: 13 residues. Germline lookup yields CDR1 MDHEN and CDR2 SYDVKM. The CDR3 protein is CATEYRDYYEQYF. The DNA of the CDR3 is TGTGCCACCGAATACAGAGATTACTACGAGCAGTACTTC.

J is TRBJ1-1 and V is TRBV2; no firm D call. V was cut by 7 bases and J by 6 bases, with 9 bases left in between. The CDR3 runs 11 residues. The germline gives CDR1 SNHLY, CDR2 FYNNEI. DNA of the CDR3: TGTGCCAGCACCATAAAATCTGAAGCTTTCTTT. Residues: CASTIKSEAFF.

The chain combines TRBV19 with TRBJ1-1; 8 bases match TRBD1. The CDR3 runs to 14 residues. Germline CDR1 reads LNHDA; CDR2 reads SQIVND (reference sequence). V lost 1 base to trimming and J lost 7 bases; unmatched junction nucleotides: 5. CDR3 nucleotide sequence: TGTGCCAGTAGTATAGGGGGACAGGTGTTTGAAGCTTTCTTT. It is translated as CASSIGGQVFEAFF.

The CDR3 loop is CASRPTRGYTF. CDR3 nucleotide sequence: TGTGCCAGCAGGCCGACACGGGGCTACACCTTC. The genes are TRBV21-1 and TRBJ1-2; the table's TRBD1 call for D was not verified on the DNA. TRBV21-1 is an annotated pseudogene. This CDR3 has 11 residues.

This chain uses TRBV28 with TRBJ2-2; 7 positions agree with TRBD1. CDR1 and CDR2 from the germline V gene are MDHEN and SYDVKM. CDR3 size: 15 residues. J gave up 3 bases and V 7 bases, and 8 bases lay outside the gene matches. CDR3 bases: TGTGCCAGCACCTCGGGACAGTTACACACCGGGGAGCTGTTTTTT. Encoded protein: CASTSGQLHTGELFF.

This chain links TRBV11-2 with TRBJ2-5, with 7 nucleotides matching TRBD1. The length of the CDR3 is 15 residues. V trimming: 3 bases; J trimming: 1 base; junction bases outside the gene matches: 5. CDR1 SGHAT and CDR2 FQNNGV come from the germline V gene. The CDR3 DNA is TGTGCCAGCAGCTTGGGACAGTGGCTCCAAGAGACCCAGTACTTC. It yields the protein CASSLGQWLQETQYF.

This sequence joins TRBV10-3 and TRBJ2-7; a possible D gene is TRBD2 (5 bases). Trimming removed 0 bases at V and 0 bases at J, with 15 bases between. This CDR3 is 17 amino acids long. The V gene's germline CDR1 is ENHRY and CDR2 SYGVKD. The CDR3 DNA sequence: TGTGCCATCAGTGAGTCGAACCGCGGGCAGAGCTCCTACGAGCAGTACTTC. It encodes CAISESNRGQSSYEQYF.

V usage is TRBV10-1 and J usage is TRBJ2-3; D may match TRBD1 or TRBD2 (5 bases each). V shed 6 bases and J shed 0 bases, with 13 bases lying between them. Germline-derived CDR1 and CDR2 are WNHNN and SYGVQD (reference sequence). The CDR3 totals 15 residues. The CDR3 here is CASRSGDSSTDTQYF. CDR3 sequence (DNA): TGCGCCAGCAGGAGCGGCGACAGTAGCACAGATACGCAGTATTTT.